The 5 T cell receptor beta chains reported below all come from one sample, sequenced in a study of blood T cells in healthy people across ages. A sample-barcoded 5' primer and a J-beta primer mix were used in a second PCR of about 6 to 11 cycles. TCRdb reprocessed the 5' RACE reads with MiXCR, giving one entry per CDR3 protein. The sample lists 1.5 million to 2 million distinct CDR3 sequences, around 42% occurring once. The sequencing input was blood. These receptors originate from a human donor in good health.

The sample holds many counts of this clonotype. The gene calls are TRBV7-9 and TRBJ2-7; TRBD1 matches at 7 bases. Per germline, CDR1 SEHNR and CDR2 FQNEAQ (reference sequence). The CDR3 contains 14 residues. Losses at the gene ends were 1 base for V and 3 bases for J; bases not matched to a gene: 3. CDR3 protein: CASSLVGTDYEQYF. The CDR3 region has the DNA TGTGCCAGCAGCTTAGTGGGGACAGACTACGAGCAGTACTTC.

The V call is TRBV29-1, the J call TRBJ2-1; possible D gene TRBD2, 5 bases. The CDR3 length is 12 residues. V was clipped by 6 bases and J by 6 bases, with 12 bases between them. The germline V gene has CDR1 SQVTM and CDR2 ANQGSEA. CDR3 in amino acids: CSVQDLVNEQFF. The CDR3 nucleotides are TGCAGCGTCCAGGACTTGGTCAATGAGCAGTTCTTC.

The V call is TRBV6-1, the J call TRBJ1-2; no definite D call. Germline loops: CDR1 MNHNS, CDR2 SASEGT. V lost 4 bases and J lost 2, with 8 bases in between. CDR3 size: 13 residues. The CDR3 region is CASSGRWNYGYTF. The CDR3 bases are TGTGCCAGCAGTGGACGTTGGAACTATGGCTACACCTTC.

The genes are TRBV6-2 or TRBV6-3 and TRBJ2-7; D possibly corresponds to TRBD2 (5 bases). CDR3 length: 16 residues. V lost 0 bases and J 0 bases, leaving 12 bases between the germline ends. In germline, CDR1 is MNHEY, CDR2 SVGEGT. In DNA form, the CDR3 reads TGTGCCAGCAGTTACTCGATGGTCCGGGACTCCTACGAGCAGTACTTC. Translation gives CASSYSMVRDSYEQYF.

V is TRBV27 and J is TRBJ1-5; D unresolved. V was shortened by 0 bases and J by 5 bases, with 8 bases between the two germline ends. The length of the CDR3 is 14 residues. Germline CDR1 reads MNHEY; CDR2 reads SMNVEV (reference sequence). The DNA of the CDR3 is TGTGCCAGCAGTTTATCGCCCGCAGATCAGCCCCAGCATTTT. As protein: CASSLSPADQPQHF.